This T cell receptor beta chain was identified in a study of T cells in Graves' hyperthyroidism and ophthalmopathy. Template material for amplifying TCR beta CDR3 regions consisted of RNA transcripts. The TCR CDR3 was amplified in a first-round RT-PCR using the HTBI primer set. TCRdb used MiXCR to reprocess the multiplex PCR reads, holding one entry per CDR3 protein. The sample contains about 600,000 distinct CDR3 sequences, about 14% of which appear only once. This clonotype was seen many times. Antigen unknown. Study results and limitations: Ophthalmopathy was told apart from stable hyperthyroidism by a 13 V-J model. Most clonotypes that expanded in the thyroid above 0.001 also showed up in blood. Prediction of ophthalmopathy progression came a median around 6.1 months pre-onset.

The CDR3 contains 13 residues. Between the trimmed V and J ends, which lost 0 bases and 6 bases, there was a span of 6 bases. CDR1 is SGHRS, CDR2 YFSETQ, per germline. Sequenced input: blood. The receptor was derived from a woman under 30 with Graves' ophthalmopathy. The rearrangement uses TRBV5-1 and TRBJ2-2; D gene uncertain. The CDR3: CASSLVEAGELFF. As DNA, the CDR3 is TGCGCCAGCAGCTTGGTAGAGGCCGGGGAGCTGTTTTTT.